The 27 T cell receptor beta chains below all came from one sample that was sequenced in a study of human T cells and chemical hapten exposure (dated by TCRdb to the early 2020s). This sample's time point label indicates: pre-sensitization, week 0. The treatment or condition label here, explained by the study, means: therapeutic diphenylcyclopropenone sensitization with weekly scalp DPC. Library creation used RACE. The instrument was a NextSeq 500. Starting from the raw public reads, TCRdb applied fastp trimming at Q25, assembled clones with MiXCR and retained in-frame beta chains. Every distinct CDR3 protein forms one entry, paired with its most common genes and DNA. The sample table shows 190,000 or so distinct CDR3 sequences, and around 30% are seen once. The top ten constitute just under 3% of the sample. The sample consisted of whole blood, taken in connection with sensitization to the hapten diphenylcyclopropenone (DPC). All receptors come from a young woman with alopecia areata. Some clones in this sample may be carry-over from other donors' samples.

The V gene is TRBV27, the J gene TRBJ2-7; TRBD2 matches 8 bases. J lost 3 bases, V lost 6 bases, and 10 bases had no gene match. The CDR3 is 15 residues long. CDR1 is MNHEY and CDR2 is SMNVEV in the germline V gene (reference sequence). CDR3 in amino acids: CASRWASGLLYEQYF. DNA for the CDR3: TGTGCCAGCAGGTGGGCTAGCGGGCTACTCTACGAGCAGTACTTC.

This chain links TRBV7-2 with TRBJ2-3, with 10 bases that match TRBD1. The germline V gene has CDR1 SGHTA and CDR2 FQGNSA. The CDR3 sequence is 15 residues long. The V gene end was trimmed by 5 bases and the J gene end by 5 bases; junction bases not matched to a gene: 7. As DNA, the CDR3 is TGTGCCAGCAGCCAACGGACAGGGGGGGTAGATACGCAGTATTTT. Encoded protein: CASSQRTGGVDTQYF.

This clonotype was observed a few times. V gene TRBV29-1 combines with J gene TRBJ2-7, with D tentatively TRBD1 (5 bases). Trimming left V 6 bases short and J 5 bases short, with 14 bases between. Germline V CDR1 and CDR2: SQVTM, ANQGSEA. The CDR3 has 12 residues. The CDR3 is CSVGKTANEQYF. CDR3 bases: TGCAGCGTGGGGAAGACAGCAAACGAGCAGTACTTC.

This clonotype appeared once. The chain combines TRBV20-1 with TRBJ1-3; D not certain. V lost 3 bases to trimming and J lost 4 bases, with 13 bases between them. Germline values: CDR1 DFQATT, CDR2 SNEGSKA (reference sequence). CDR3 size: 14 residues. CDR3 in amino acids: CSARKLGLGNTIYF. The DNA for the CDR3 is TGCAGTGCTAGGAAATTGGGTTTAGGAAACACCATATATTTT.

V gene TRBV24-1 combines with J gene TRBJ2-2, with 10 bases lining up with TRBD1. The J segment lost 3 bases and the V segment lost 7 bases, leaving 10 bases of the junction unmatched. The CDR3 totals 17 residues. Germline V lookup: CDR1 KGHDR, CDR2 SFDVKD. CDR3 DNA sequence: TGTGCCACCAGCCCCACTCCGGGACAGGGGTACACCGGGGAGCTGTTTTTT. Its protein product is CATSPTPGQGYTGELFF.

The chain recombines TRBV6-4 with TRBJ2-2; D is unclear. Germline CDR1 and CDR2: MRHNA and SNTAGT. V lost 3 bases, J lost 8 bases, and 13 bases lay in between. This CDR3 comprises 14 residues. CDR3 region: CASSEGVGSGELFF. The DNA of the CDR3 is TGTGCCAGCAGTGAAGGAGTGGGTTCGGGGGAGCTGTTTTTT.

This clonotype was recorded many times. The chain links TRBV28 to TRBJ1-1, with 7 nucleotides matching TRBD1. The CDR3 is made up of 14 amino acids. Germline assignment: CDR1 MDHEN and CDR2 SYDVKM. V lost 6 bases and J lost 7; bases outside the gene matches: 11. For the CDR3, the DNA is TGTGCCAGCAGACCCCCAGGGGGAATCAATGAAGCTTTCTTT. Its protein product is CASRPPGGINEAFF.

The CDR3: CASSVTGGYEQYF. The CDR3 coding sequence is TGTGCCAGTAGTGTGACAGGGGGCTACGAGCAGTACTTC. This chain links TRBV19 with TRBJ2-7; 9 bases fit TRBD1. The CDR3 is made up of 13 amino acids. Germline V CDR1 and CDR2: LNHDA, SQIVND (reference sequence). V was pared by 5 bases and J by 3 bases, with 2 bases of the junction left unmatched.

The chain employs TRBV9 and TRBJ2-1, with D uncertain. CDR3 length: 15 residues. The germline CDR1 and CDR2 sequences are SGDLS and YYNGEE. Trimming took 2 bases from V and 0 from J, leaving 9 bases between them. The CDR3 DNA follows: TGTGCCAGCAGCGTCGGTAGGAGCTCCTACAATGAGCAGTTCTTC. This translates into CASSVGRSSYNEQFF. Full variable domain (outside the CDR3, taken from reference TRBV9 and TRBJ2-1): DSGVTQTPKHLITATGQRVTLRCSPRSGDLSVYWYQQSLDQGLQFLIQYYNGEERAKGNILERFSAQQFPDLHSELNLSSLELGDSALYFCASSVGRSSYNEQFFGPGTRLTVL.

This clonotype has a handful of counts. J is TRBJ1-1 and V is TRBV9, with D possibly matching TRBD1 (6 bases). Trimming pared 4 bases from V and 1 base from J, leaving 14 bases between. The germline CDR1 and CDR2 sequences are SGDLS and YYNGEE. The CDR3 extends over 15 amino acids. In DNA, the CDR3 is TGTGCCAGCAGCACCCGGCCGACAGGGAACACTGAAGCTTTCTTT. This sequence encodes CASSTRPTGNTEAFF.

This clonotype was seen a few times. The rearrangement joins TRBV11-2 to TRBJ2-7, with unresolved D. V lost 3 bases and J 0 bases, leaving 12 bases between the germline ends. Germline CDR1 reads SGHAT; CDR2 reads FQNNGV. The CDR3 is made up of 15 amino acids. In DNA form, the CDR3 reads TGTGCCAGCAGCTTTTATTCAGACGACTCCTACGAGCAGTACTTC. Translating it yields CASSFYSDDSYEQYF.

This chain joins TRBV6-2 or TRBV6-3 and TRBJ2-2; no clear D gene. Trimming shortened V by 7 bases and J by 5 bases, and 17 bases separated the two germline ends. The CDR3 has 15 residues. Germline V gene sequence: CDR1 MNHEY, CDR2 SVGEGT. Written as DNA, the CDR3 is TGTGCCAGCACCCCTCCTGGCATCACGACCGGGGAGCTGTTTTTT. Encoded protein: CASTPPGITTGELFF.

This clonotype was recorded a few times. CDR3 in amino acids: CASGQREAFF. Here the CDR3 DNA reads TGTGCCAGCGGCCAGAGAGAAGCTTTCTTT. The rearrangement joins TRBV28 to TRBJ1-1, with no clear D. Trimming shortened V by 8 bases and J by 8 bases, and 9 bases separated the two germline ends. Germline V gene data show CDR1 as MDHEN and CDR2 as SYDVKM. This CDR3 is 10 amino acids long.

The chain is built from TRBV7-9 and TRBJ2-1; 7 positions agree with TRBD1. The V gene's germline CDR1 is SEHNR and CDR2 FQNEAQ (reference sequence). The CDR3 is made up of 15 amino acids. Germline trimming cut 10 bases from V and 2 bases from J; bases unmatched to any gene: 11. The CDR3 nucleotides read TGTGCCACCTTGGTCGGGACAGTGGCCTACAATGAGCAGTTCTTC. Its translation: CATLVGTVAYNEQFF.

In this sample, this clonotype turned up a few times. The CDR3 spells CASTYEARTGGYTF. The CDR3 nucleotides are TGTGCCAGCACCTACGAGGCCAGGACAGGTGGCTACACCTTC. V usage is TRBV6-2 or TRBV6-3 and J usage is TRBJ1-2, with 7 bases aligning to TRBD1. Per germline, CDR1 MNHEY and CDR2 SVGEGT. The CDR3 runs 14 residues. V lost 7 bases, J lost 7 bases, and 12 bases stayed unmatched.

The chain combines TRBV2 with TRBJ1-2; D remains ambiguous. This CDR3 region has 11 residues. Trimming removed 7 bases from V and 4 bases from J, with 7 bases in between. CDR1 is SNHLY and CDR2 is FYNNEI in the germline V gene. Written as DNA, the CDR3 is TGTGCCAGCAAGGCGGTCTATGGCTACACCTTC. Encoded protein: CASKAVYGYTF.

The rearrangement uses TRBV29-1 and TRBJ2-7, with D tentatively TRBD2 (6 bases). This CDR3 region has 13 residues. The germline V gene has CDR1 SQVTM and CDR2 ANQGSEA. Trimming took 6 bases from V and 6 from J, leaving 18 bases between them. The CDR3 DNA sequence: TGCAGCGTCTCGTGGAGGGTACCCCCCGAGCAGTACTTC. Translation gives CSVSWRVPPEQYF.

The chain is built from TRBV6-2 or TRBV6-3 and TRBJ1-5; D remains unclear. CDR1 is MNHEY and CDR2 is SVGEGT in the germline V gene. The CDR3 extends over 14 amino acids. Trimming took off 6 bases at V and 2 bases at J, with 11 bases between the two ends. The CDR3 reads CASSPNFGNQPQHF. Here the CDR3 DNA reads TGTGCCAGCAGCCCGAATTTCGGCAATCAGCCCCAGCATTTT.

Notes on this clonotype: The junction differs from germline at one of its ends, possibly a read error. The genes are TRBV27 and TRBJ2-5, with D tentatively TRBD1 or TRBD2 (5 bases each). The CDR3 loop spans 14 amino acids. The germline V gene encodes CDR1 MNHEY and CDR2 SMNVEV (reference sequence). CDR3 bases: TGTGTCAGCAGCTCGGGGACCGAGCAAGAGACCCAGTACTTC. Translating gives CVSSSGTEQETQYF.

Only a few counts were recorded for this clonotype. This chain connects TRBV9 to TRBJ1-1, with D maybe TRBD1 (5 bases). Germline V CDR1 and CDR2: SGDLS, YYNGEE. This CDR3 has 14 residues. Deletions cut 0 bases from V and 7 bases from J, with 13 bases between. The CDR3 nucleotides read TGTGCCAGCAGCGTAGGGCCTCTAGACAGTGAAGCTTTCTTT. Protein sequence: CASSVGPLDSEAFF.

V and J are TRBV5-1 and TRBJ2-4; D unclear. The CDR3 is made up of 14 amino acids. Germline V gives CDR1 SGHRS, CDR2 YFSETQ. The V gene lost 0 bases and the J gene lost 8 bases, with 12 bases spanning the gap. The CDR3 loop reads CASSLETPKHIQYF. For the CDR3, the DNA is TGCGCCAGCAGCTTGGAGACACCAAAGCACATTCAGTACTTC.

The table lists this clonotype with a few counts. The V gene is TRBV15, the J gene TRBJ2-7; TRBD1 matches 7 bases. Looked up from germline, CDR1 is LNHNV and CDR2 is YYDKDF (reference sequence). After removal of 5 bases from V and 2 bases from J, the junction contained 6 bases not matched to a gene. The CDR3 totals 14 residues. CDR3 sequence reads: CATSGNRGPYEQYF. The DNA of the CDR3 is TGTGCCACCAGCGGCAACAGGGGCCCCTACGAGCAGTACTTC.

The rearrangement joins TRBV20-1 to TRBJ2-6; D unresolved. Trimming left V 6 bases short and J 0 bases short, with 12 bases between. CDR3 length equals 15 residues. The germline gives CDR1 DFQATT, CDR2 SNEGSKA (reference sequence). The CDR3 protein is CSAPQASSGANVLTF. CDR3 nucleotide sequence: TGCAGTGCGCCGCAGGCTAGCTCTGGGGCCAACGTCCTGACTTTC.

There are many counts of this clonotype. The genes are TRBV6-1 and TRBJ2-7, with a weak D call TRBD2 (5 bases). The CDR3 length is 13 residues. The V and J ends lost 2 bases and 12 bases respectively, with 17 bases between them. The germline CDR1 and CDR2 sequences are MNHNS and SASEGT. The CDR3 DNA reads TGTGCCAGCAGTGAAAATTCCCGGAGCGAGGGGTACTTC. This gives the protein CASSENSRSEGYF.

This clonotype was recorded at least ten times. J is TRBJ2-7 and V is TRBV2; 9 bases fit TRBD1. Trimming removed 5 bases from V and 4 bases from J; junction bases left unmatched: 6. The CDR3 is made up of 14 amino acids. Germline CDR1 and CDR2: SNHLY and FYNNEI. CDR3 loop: CASSPRGTGYEQYF. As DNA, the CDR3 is TGTGCCAGCAGTCCCAGGGGGACAGGGTACGAGCAGTACTTC.

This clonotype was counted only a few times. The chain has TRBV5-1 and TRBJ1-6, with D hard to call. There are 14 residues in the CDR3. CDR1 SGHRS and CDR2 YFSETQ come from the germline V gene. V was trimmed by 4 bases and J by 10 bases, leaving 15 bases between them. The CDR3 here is CASSPRSGGSPLHF. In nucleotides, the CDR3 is TGCGCCAGCAGCCCGCGGTCGGGAGGATCACCCCTCCACTTT.

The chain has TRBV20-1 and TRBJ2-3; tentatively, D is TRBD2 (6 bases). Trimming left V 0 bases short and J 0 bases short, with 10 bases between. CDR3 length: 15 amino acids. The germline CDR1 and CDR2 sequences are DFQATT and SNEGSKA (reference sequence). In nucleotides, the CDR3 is TGCAGTGCTAGAGACCCGGGGGAGAGCACAGATACGCAGTATTTT. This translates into CSARDPGESTDTQYF.